The 17 T cell receptor beta chains listed next were all sequenced from one sample in a study of blood T cell repertoires in COVID-19. Sequenced by immunoSEQ multiplex PCR; TCRdb stores in-frame clones only, minus some. The sample lists some 210,000 clones, more than 75% occurring once. Sequenced input: PBMCs or T cells enriched from blood (not recorded which). These receptors all stem from a man aged 30-40 years with acute COVID-19.

The J gene is TRBJ1-5, the V gene TRBV2; 9 bases match TRBD1. There are 15 residues in the CDR3. Trimming took 4 bases from V and 6 from J; bases not matched to a gene: 7. The germline V gene has CDR1 SNHLY and CDR2 FYNNEI. The DNA for the CDR3 is TGTGCCAGCAGTGGGGGACAGGGAAAATTTCAGCCCCAGCATTTT. Translated, it gives CASSGGQGKFQPQHF.

The V gene is TRBV28, the J gene TRBJ1-2, with 7 bases identical to TRBD1. J was trimmed by 4 bases and V by 6 bases; bases with no gene match: 5. Per the germline V gene, CDR1 is MDHEN and CDR2 is SYDVKM. This CDR3 has 13 amino acids. The CDR3 here is CASSLGQAYGYTF. As DNA, the CDR3 is TGTGCCAGCAGCCTCGGACAGGCCTATGGCTACACCTTC.

This clone was picked up one time. This chain joins TRBV12-3 or TRBV12-4 and TRBJ1-5; 11 bases agree with TRBD1. The CDR3 has 13 amino acids. V shed 5 bases, J shed 7 bases, and the junction held 1 base outside the gene matches. The CDR3 DNA follows: TGTGCCAGCAGTCGGACAGGGGGCCAGCCCCAGCATTTT. Protein product: CASSRTGGQPQHF.

This clone was observed a few times. The rearrangement links TRBV6-6 to TRBJ1-6; no firm D call. Germline CDR1 MNHNY, CDR2 SVGAGI (reference sequence). Deletions cut 3 bases from V and 0 bases from J, with 9 bases between. The CDR3 covers 16 residues. The DNA of the CDR3 is TGTGCCAGCAGTTATTATATGAGCTCCTATAATTCACCCCTCCACTTT. Protein product: CASSYYMSSYNSPLHF.

The chain links TRBV7-2 to TRBJ2-3, with 8 positions matching TRBD2. Per the germline V gene, CDR1 is SGHTA and CDR2 is FQGNSA. The CDR3 runs to 13 residues. Germline trimming cut 8 bases from V and 5 bases from J; bases unmatched to any gene: 6. The CDR3 sequence: CASSGGTGDTQYF. In nucleotides, the CDR3 is TGTGCCAGCTCGGGGGGGACGGGAGATACGCAGTATTTT.

V is TRBV19 and J is TRBJ1-1, with D perhaps TRBD1 (6 bases). CDR1 and CDR2 from the germline V gene are LNHDA and SQIVND (reference sequence). The CDR3 consists of 15 residues. The ends were cut back, 1 base at V and 0 bases at J, with 9 bases in the middle. The CDR3 bases are TGTGCCAGTAGTATAGGAGCAGGGGTGAACACTGAAGCTTTCTTT. This codes for CASSIGAGVNTEAFF.

The chain combines TRBV5-1 with TRBJ2-3; possible D gene TRBD2, 5 bases. CDR3 size: 15 residues. The germline V and J ends were trimmed by 8 bases and 0 bases, with 16 bases remaining between them. Germline assignment: CDR1 SGHRS and CDR2 YFSETQ. CDR3 protein: CASHGNRGSTDTQYF. The CDR3 nucleotides read TGCGCCAGTCACGGGAACCGGGGAAGCACAGATACGCAGTATTTT.

The gene calls are TRBV9 and TRBJ2-2; unclear D gene. The ends were cut back, 0 bases at V and 3 bases at J, with 9 bases in the middle. This CDR3 contains 15 residues. Germline V CDR1 and CDR2: SGDLS, YYNGEE. The DNA of the CDR3 is TGTGCCAGCAGCGTAGACAACGTGCACACCGGGGAGCTGTTTTTT. Translated, it gives CASSVDNVHTGELFF.

Only a few counts were recorded for this clone. The chain has TRBV4-1 and TRBJ2-3, with D possibly matching TRBD2 (7 bases). The CDR3 extends over 16 amino acids. The V gene's germline CDR1 is MGHRA and CDR2 YSYEKL. Trimming removed 4 bases from V and 5 bases from J, with 19 bases in between. The CDR3 here is CASSPTGAGVGDTQYF. The CDR3 nucleotides read TGCGCCAGCAGCCCCACGGGGGCGGGGGTTGGAGATACGCAGTATTTT.

This clone was counted once. The chain joins TRBV5-4 to TRBJ2-1, with 9 bases identical to TRBD2. Germline V CDR1 and CDR2: SGHNT, YYREEE (reference sequence). V was pared by 3 bases and J by 5 bases, with 9 bases of the junction left unmatched. The CDR3 consists of 16 residues. CDR3 amino acids: CASSSTSGRGNNEQFF. The DNA for the CDR3 is TGTGCCAGCAGCTCCACTAGCGGGCGGGGGAACAATGAGCAGTTCTTC. The variable domain in full, completed from reference TRBV5-4 and TRBJ2-1, reads ETGVTQSPTHLIKTRGQQVTLRCSSQSGHNTVSWYQQALGQGPQFIFQYYREEENGRGNFPPRFSGLQFPNYSSELNVNALELDDSALYLCASSSTSGRGNNEQFFGPGTRLTVL.

The table lists this clone with a count of one. The J gene is TRBJ2-5, the V gene TRBV11-2; D might be TRBD1 (6 bases). Germline V lookup: CDR1 SGHAT, CDR2 FQNNGV. Deletions cut 4 bases from V and 3 bases from J, with 9 bases between. The CDR3 spans 13 residues. This CDR3 is CASSYPGEETQYF. The CDR3 DNA follows: TGTGCCAGCAGCTACCCAGGGGAAGAGACCCAGTACTTC.

The CDR3 loop reads CASSLHGVGGYTF. CDR3 in DNA: TGTGCCAGCAGTTTGCACGGGGTTGGCGGCTACACCTTC. This chain links TRBV12-3 or TRBV12-4 with TRBJ1-2; D ambiguous. The CDR3 is 13 residues long. The V end lost 3 bases, the J end lost 8 bases, and 13 bases lay between the germline ends.

This chain connects TRBV3-1 (or the pseudogene TRBV3-2) to TRBJ2-3, with 10 bases aligning to TRBD2. The CDR3 is 15 amino acids. V shed 5 bases and J 2 bases; nucleotides not matched to a gene: 4. In germline, CDR1 is LGHDT, CDR2 YNNKEL (reference sequence). The CDR3 sequence: CASSKAGGYTDTQYF. CDR3 in DNA: TGTGCCAGCAGCAAAGCGGGGGGGTACACAGATACGCAGTATTTT.

The chain joins TRBV11-3 to TRBJ1-4; TRBD1 might be the D (5 bases). CDR3 size: 15 residues. Germline V CDR1 and CDR2: SGHNT, YENEEA. Trimming removed 5 bases from V and 8 bases from J, with 18 bases in between. The CDR3 coding sequence is TGTGCCAGCAGCCCCCTTCGGGGGAAGAGAGAAAAACTGTTTTTT. Protein: CASSPLRGKREKLFF.

This sequence joins TRBV9 and TRBJ2-3, with D possibly matching TRBD2 (6 bases). V lost 6 bases and J 2 bases, leaving 16 bases between the germline ends. The germline V gene has CDR1 SGDLS and CDR2 YYNGEE. CDR3 length: 15 residues. Written as DNA, the CDR3 is TGTGCCAGCACTCTAGAGGGACTTTCCACAGATACGCAGTATTTT. Protein product: CASTLEGLSTDTQYF.

The CDR3 spells CASSFGAANYGYTF. DNA for the CDR3: TGTGCCAGCAGTTTTGGGGCTGCTAACTATGGCTACACCTTC. The rearrangement uses TRBV28 and TRBJ1-2, with D possibly matching TRBD1 (5 bases). Germline V gene lookup returns CDR1 MDHEN and CDR2 SYDVKM. The CDR3 runs to 14 residues. V lost 3 bases to trimming and J lost 0 bases, with 8 bases between them.

This sequence joins TRBV10-3 and TRBJ1-2, with TRBD1 matching 10 bases. V was clipped by 4 bases and J by 6 bases; unmatched bases: 8. Germline V CDR1 and CDR2: ENHRY, SYGVKD. The CDR3 has 15 amino acids. The CDR3 spells CAISGLGQGGNGYTF. The CDR3, as DNA: TGTGCCATCAGTGGGCTAGGACAGGGGGGAAATGGCTACACCTTC.